This T cell receptor (beta chain) comes out of a study of T cells in Graves' hyperthyroidism and ophthalmopathy (dated by TCRdb to the late 2010s). Context from the whole study: Peripheral blood was sampled at the time of initial diagnosis, prior to any treatment. To identify distinguishing TCR V-J signatures, a discovery cohort of about a hundred patients was used, comprising some 45 with Graves' ophthalmopathy and under 60 with stable Graves' hyperthyroidism. Whether ophthalmopathy could be predicted prospectively was tested in an independent validation cohort made up of approximately 19 hyperthyroidism patients plus 17 patients who later progressed to ophthalmopathy. The 90 to 100 discovery patients were randomly divided into training and test sets at a 7:3 ratio. In addition, the study compared T-cell repertoires in thyroid tissue and in blood from roughly 6 Graves' hyperthyroidism patients. After blood sampling, hyperthyroidism patients were treated with methimazole at a starting dose of 30 mg daily, and ophthalmopathy patients were treated with high-dose intravenous methylprednisolone. The paper describes TCR Vbeta CDR3 sequencing of more than 120 peripheral blood samples, made up of about 41 ophthalmopathy patients, around 78 hyperthyroidism patients and 17 progressor patients. Results the study describes overall, beyond this receptor: In cross-validation, a model built on a 13 V-J signature told ophthalmopathy apart from stable hyperthyroidism with just under 90% sensitivity and approximately 84% specificity, and in testing the same model reached 80%/75%. Most expanded thyroid clonotypes (frequency above 0.001) were also detected in blood, suggesting blood repertoires may reflect thyroid immune responses. In validation, progression to ophthalmopathy was predicted by the model with around 71% sensitivity and around 76% specificity, a median of 6.5 months before onset. Sample size was not statistically predetermined, and blinding of investigators to group allocation was not performed.

The TCR beta CDR3 regions were amplified from the RNA transcripts. A first-round RT-PCR of the TCR CDR3 used the HTBI primer set with the Qiagen OneStep RT-PCR kit. Libraries were constructed in a second round of multiplex PCR, after which size selection and purification were performed. Libraries were sequenced paired-end with 100 bp reads on an Illumina HiSeq2000. As for the authors' bioinformatics: SOAPnuke was used to process the raw data, removing reads that contained adapters or uncalled bases, had a mean Phred below 15, or lacked an exact match to the constant primer or identifier. High-quality paired reads were merged using COPE v1.2.5, and each unique nucleotide sequence was defined as a clonotype. MiTCR v1.1 was used to align clonotypes to the IMGT TRBV, TRBD and TRBJ reference segments. The analysis was restricted to V-J combinations with a frequency above 0.0001, which together covered just over 99% of the repertoires. The TCS score was defined as F50 (clonal expansion) divided by E x V (chaos), with BLOSUM62-based TCRdist calculated between CDR3 peptides within each V-J. Welch's t-statistics and random forest reduced roughly 500 V-J features to 10 to 15, which were used in a naive Bayes classifier (R e1071). TCRdb itself trimmed the public reads at Q25 with fastp, ran MiXCR and retained productive beta chains. Under each unique CDR3 protein, matching rows form one entry showing the most common genes and DNA. TCRdb, not the authors, supplied the V and J calls. This sample gives about 400,000 distinct CDR3 sequences in total; roughly an eighth of them show up just once. 5% to 6% of the sample rests with the top ten.

Comments on this clonotype: What this receptor recognizes is not known. Per-nucleotide qualities are absent, and no much larger clonotype sits a single base away.

CDR1 LNHDA and CDR2 SQIVND were looked up in the germline V gene (reference sequence). Trimming costs V 9 bases and J 0 bases, and their ends lie 12 bases apart. The CDR3 covers 14 residues, taking in both the cysteine and the phenylalanine. The CDR3 DNA has 42 bases and is translated from base 1. Graves' hyperthyroidism was defined as stable when no progression to ophthalmopathy occurred over 18 months of follow-up. Hyperthyroidism patients were aged 18 to 65 years and newly diagnosed, with disease duration of less than 2 months. Any patient with an uncontrolled infection, another autoimmune disease, pregnancy or lactation was excluded. Clinical symptoms, serum thyroxine and TRAb, thyroid ultrasound, and orbital computed tomography formed the basis for the diagnoses. Ficoll-Paque density gradient centrifugation was used to isolate PBMCs from 10 ml of fresh peripheral blood. Total RNA was extracted using Trizol reagent, and RNA quality was assessed on an Agilent 2100 Bioanalyzer.

This sequence uses TRBV19 and TRBJ1-5, with the D segment identity uncertain. The sample consisted of blood. The sequence derives from a young woman with Graves' hyperthyroidism. The CDR3 loop reads CASNSGNSNQPQHF. The DNA sequence is TGTGCCAGCAACTCCGGGAATAGCAATCAGCCCCAGCATTTT.